The source of this T cell receptor (beta chain) is a study of identical twins. TCRdb processed the 5' RACE reads anew with MiXCR; each CDR3 protein has one entry. The sample contains roughly 720,000 distinct CDR3 sequences, about 20% of which appear only once. Among all donors, each was a healthy Caucasian. The count of this clonotype is one. J gave up 2 bases and V 8 bases, and 13 bases lay outside the gene matches. The CDR3 runs to 17 residues. CDR1 and CDR2 from the germline V gene are SEHNR and FQNEAQ (reference sequence). These data were likewise used in another study, on T cells expressing NK-cell markers. That study adds: Seven of the eight sequenced donors were HCMV-seropositive; one was seronegative. The same clonotypes also predominated in the CD3+CD56-NKG2C+ fraction of a few donors.

The sequencing input was PBMCs. This chain joins TRBV7-9 and TRBJ2-1; 9 bases are shared with TRBD2. This receptor was identified in a woman aged 18-30 years in good health. For the CDR3, the DNA is TGTGCCAGCTCCGTAGCGGGAGCCCCTGGCACCTACAATGAGCAGTTCTTC. Its translation is CASSVAGAPGTYNEQFF.